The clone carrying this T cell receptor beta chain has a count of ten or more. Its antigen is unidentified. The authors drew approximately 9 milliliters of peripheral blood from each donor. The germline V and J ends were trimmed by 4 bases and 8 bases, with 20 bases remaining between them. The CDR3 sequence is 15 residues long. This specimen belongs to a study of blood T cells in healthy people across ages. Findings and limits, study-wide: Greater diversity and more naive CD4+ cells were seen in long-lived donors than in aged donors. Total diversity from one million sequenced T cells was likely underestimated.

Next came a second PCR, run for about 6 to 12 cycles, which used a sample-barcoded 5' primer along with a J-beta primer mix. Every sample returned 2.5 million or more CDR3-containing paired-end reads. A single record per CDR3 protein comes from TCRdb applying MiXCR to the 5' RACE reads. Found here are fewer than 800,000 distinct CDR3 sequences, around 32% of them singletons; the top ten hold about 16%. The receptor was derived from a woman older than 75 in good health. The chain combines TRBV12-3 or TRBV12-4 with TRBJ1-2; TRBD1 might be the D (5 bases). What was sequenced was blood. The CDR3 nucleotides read TGTGCCAGCAGTTCGCACCGGGACGGTGAACGCGGCTACACCTTC. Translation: CASSSHRDGERGYTF.